This T cell receptor (beta chain) was captured in a study of early T cells in non-severe SARS-CoV-2 infection. About the study: Investigators sequenced bulk RNA drawn from unsorted whole blood, and chains remained unpaired.

Unique molecular identifier tags were affixed to discrete cDNA molecules. Each CDR3 protein gets one entry after TCRdb re-called the 5' RACE reads with MiXCR. The table lists about 52,000 distinct CDR3 sequences, 8% to 9% of them singletons. The V and J ends lost 6 bases and 6 bases, in that order; junction bases with no gene match: 14. The germline gives CDR1 MNHEY, CDR2 SVGAGI. The CDR3 extends over 16 amino acids. This clonotype has a handful of counts. No antigen is known for it. Study-wide results and caveats: Anti-spike CD8 specificities were favored by VDJdb matching, whose results missed private and CD4 specificities.

V and J are TRBV6-5 and TRBJ1-5, with TRBD1 identical over 7 bases. The clonotype was recovered from an adult who was a healthcare worker with PCR-confirmed SARS-CoV-2 infection or an uninfected control (not recorded which). Sequenced sample: whole blood. The CDR3 bases are TGTGCCAGCAGCCCCCGCCTGGGACAGAATCGTCAGCCCCAGCATTTT. This translates into CASSPRLGQNRQPQHF.